A selection of T cell receptor beta chains follows, all from one sample in a study of blood T cell repertoires in COVID-19. TCRdb's copy holds only in-frame clones and misses some; the assay was immunoSEQ multiplex PCR. Seen here are hundreds of thousands of clones, roughly 84% observed once, and the top ten hold approximately 4%. The material sequenced was peripheral blood. The receptors come from a woman in her thirties or forties with active or convalescent COVID-19. Each CDR3 is given with its conserved first and last residue. The D gene is left open where the match is weak. Not all rows give a size; the values are once, few, many and, for expanded clones, a class.

CDR3 protein,CDR3 DNA,clone size,D gene,J gene,V gene
CSVYRAGTEAFF,TGCAGCGTCTACAGGGCTGGCACTGAAGCTTTCTTT,once,.,TRBJ1-1,TRBV29-1
CASSRGQEAEAFF,TGTGCCAGCAGTAGGGGACAAGAGGCTGAAGCTTTCTTT,.,.,TRBJ1-1,TRBV6-6
CASNVQGSGNTEAFF,TGCGCCAGCAACGTGCAGGGGTCGGGGAACACTGAAGCTTTCTTT,.,.,TRBJ1-1,TRBV5-1
CASSLPSGGANEQFF,TGTGCCAGCAGCTTACCTAGCGGGGGGGCCAATGAGCAGTTCTTC,.,TRBD2,TRBJ2-1,TRBV11-1
CASSVGQGRDTIYF,TGTGCCAGCAGCGTAGGACAGGGCAGGGACACCATATATTTT,.,TRBD1,TRBJ1-3,TRBV7-9
CASAAQRSSYNEQFF,TGTGCCAGTGCTGCACAGCGGAGCTCCTACAATGAGCAGTTCTTC,once,.,TRBJ2-1,TRBV19
CASSEQGNTIYF,TGTGCCAGCAGTGAACAGGGAAACACCATATATTTT,.,.,TRBJ1-3,TRBV2
CASTPGHSDQPQHF,TGTGCCAGCACCCCGGGACACAGCGATCAGCCCCAGCATTTT,.,.,TRBJ1-5,TRBV28
CASSARGLGDTIYF,TGCGCCAGCAGCGCCAGGGGGCTCGGGGACACCATATATTTT,.,TRBD1,TRBJ1-3,TRBV5-1
CASSPEQGSKVQPQHF,TGTGCCAGCTCACCGGAACAGGGGAGTAAGGTTCAGCCCCAGCATTTT,once,TRBD1,TRBJ1-5,TRBV18
CASSRDRGFTEAFF,TGTGCCAGTAGCCGGGACAGGGGTTTTACTGAAGCTTTCTTT,once,TRBD1,TRBJ1-1,TRBV19
CASSLRPFAGPDEAFF,TGCGCCAGCAGCTTAAGGCCGTTTGCAGGTCCTGACGAAGCTTTCTTT,.,.,TRBJ1-1,TRBV5-1
CASRAPGSLGYTF,TGTGCCAGCAGGGCACCGGGATCGCTTGGCTACACCTTC,.,.,TRBJ1-2,TRBV25-1
CASGDRRGPTEAFF,TGTGCCAGTGGGGACCGTAGGGGGCCGACTGAAGCTTTCTTT,.,TRBD1,TRBJ1-1,TRBV19
CATSRDGTGGEKLFF,TGTGCCACCAGCAGAGATGGGACAGGAGGTGAAAAACTGTTTTTT,.,TRBD1,TRBJ1-4,TRBV15
CASSGLRDSNQPQHF,TGTGCCAGTAGTGGGCTGCGTGATAGCAATCAGCCCCAGCATTTT,.,.,TRBJ1-5,TRBV19
CASSQGGLAGVYEQFF,TGTGCCAGCAGCCAAGGGGGCCTAGCGGGGGTCTATGAGCAGTTCTTC,.,TRBD2,TRBJ2-1,TRBV4-2
CASSPHRQGPPSYNSPLHF,TGTGCCAGCAGTCCCCATCGACAGGGACCTCCCTCCTATAATTCACCCCTCCACTTT,.,TRBD1,TRBJ1-6,TRBV27
CASSATGEPNQPQHF,TGTGCCAGCAGCGCCACAGGAGAACCAAATCAGCCCCAGCATTTT,.,.,TRBJ1-5,TRBV9
CASSVSGGAGWYNEQFF,TGTGCCAGCAGCGTAAGCGGGGGGGCCGGTTGGTACAATGAGCAGTTCTTC,.,TRBD2,TRBJ2-1,TRBV9
CASSQDVSGGPLDTQYF,TGTGCCAGCAGCCAAGATGTAAGCGGGGGGCCGCTGGATACGCAGTATTTT,.,TRBD2,TRBJ2-3,TRBV4-2
CASSLGLGHQPQHF,TGTGCCAGCAGTCTGGGACTTGGACATCAGCCCCAGCATTTT,once,.,TRBJ1-5,TRBV27
CASSQQTASYEQYF,TGCGCCAGCAGCCAACAGACAGCCTCCTACGAGCAGTACTTC,once,.,TRBJ2-7,TRBV4-1
CAWSDRYNEQFF,TGTGCCTGGAGCGACAGATACAATGAGCAGTTCTTC,.,.,TRBJ2-1,TRBV30
CASSSGGLYEQYF,TGTGCCAGCAGTAGCGGGGGACTCTACGAGCAGTACTTC,.,TRBD2,TRBJ2-7,TRBV6-2/TRBV6-3
CATGGGEGTDTQYF,TGCGCCACCGGAGGGGGCGAGGGCACAGATACGCAGTATTTT,few,.,TRBJ2-3,TRBV10-1
CASSLGTGGMNTEAFF,TGCGCCAGCAGCCTCGGGACAGGGGGCATGAACACTGAAGCTTTCTTT,.,TRBD1,TRBJ1-1,TRBV5-1
CSASERTGAHHGYTF,TGCAGTGCAAGTGAGCGGACAGGGGCGCATCATGGCTACACCTTC,.,TRBD1,TRBJ1-2,TRBV20-1
CASSQDKRGHGYTF,TGTGCCAGCAGCCAAGATAAAAGAGGTCACGGCTACACCTTC,.,.,TRBJ1-2,TRBV3-1/TRBV3-2
CASSLEGDYGEQFF,TGCGCCAGCAGCCTTGAAGGAGATTACGGTGAGCAGTTCTTC,.,.,TRBJ2-1,TRBV5-1